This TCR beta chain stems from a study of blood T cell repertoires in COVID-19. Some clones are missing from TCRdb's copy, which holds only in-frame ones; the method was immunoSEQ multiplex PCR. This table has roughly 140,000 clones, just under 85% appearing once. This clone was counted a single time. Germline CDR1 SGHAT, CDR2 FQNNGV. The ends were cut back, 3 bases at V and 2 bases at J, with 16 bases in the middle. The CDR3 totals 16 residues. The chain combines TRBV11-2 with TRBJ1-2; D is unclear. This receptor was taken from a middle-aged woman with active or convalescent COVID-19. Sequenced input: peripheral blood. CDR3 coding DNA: TGTGCCAGCAGCTTGGGCCATCTCGGCAACAACTATGGCTACACCTTC. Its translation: CASSLGHLGNNYGYTF.